The text below deals with one T cell receptor beta chain. This sample is part of a study of blood T cell repertoires in COVID-19. In the original workflow: Using reference gene primer amplification, nucleated cell counts were estimated. Measured with immunoSEQ multiplex PCR; TCRdb has only the in-frame clones, and not every one. The V and J calls and clone size are taken from that table; D and trimming were inferred from the DNA. The table has 200,000 to 250,000 clones, around 84% seen once. The receptor was derived from a man between 60 and 75 years old with acute or convalescent COVID-19. Sequences were obtained from peripheral blood.

Here the CDR3 reads CASSSRSVDYGYTF. In nucleotides, the CDR3 is TGTGCCAGCAGCTCCCGATCAGTGGACTATGGCTACACCTTC. The chain joins TRBV7-9 to TRBJ1-2, with D uncertain. V lost 4 bases and J 3 bases, leaving 12 bases between the germline ends. The CDR3 contains 14 residues. Germline V gene data show CDR1 as SEHNR and CDR2 as FQNEAQ (reference sequence).